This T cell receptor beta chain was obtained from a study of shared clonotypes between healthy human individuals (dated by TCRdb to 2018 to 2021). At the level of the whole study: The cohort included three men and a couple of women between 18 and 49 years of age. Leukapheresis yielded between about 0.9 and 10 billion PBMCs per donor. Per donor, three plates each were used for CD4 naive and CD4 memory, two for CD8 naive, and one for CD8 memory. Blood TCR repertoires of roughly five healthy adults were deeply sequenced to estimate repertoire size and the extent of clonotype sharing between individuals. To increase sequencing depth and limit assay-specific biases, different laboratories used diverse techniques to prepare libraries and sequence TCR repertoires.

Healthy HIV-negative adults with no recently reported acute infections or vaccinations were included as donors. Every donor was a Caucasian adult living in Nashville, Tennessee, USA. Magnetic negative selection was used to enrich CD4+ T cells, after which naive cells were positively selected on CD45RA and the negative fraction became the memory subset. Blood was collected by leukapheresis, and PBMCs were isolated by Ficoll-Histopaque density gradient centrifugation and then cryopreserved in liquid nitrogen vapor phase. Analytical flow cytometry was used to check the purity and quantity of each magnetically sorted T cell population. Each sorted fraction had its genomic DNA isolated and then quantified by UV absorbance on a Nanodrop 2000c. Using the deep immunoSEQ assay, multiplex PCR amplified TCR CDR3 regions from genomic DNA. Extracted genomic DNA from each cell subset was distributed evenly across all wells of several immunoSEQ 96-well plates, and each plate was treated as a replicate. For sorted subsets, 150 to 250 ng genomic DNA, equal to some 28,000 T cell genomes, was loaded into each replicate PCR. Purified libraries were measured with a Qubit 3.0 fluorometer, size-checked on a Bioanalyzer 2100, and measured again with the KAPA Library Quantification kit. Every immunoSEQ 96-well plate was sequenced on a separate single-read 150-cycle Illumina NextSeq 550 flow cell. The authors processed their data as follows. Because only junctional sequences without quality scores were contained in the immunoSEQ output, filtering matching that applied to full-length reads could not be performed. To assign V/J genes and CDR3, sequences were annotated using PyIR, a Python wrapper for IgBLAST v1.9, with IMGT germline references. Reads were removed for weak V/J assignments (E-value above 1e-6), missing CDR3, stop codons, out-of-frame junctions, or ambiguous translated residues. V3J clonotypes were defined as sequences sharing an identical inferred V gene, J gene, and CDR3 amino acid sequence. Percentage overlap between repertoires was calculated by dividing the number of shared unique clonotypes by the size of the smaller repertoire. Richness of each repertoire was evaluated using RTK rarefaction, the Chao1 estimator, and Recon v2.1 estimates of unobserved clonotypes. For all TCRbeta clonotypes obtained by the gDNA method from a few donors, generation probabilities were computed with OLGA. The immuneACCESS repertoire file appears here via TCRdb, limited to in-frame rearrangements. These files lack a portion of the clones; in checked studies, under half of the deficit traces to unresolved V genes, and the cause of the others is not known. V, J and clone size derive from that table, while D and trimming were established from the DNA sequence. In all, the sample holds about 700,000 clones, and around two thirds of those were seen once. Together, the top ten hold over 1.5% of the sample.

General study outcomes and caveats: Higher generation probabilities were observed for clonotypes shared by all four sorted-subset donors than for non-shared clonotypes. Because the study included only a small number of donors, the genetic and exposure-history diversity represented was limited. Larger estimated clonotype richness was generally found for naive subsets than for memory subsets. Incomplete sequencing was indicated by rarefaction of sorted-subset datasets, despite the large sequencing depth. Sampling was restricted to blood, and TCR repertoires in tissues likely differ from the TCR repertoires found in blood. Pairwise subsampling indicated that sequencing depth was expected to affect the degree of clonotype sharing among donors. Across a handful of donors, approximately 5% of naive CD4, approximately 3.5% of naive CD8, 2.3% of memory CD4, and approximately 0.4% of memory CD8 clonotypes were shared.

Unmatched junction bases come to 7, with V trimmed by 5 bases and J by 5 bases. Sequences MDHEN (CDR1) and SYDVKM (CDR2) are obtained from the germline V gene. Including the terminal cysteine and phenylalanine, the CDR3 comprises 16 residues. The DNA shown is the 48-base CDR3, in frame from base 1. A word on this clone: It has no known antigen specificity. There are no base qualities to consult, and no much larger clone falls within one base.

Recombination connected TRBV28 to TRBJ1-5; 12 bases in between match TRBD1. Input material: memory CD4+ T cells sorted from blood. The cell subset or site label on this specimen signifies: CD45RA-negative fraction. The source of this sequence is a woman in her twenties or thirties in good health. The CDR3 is CASSRGTGGEDQPQHF. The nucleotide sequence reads TGTGCCAGCAGTCGCGGGACAGGGGGCGAGGATCAGCCCCAGCATTTT.